A selection of T cell receptor beta chains follows, all from one sample in a study of early T cells in non-severe SARS-CoV-2 infection. TCRdb re-called the 5' RACE reads through MiXCR, storing one row per CDR3 protein. The sample consists of about 84,000 distinct CDR3 sequences, about 12% of them appearing once. The sample consisted of whole blood. The receptors were sampled from an adult who was a healthcare worker with PCR-confirmed SARS-CoV-2 infection or an uninfected control (not recorded which). Both conserved end residues are part of each CDR3. The order of the fields is J gene, V gene, clone size, D gene, CDR3 DNA, CDR3 protein. D genes are given only for firm matches. Rows give clone size only sometimes, using once, few, many, or a class for an expanded clone.

TRBJ2-1	TRBV3-1	few	.	TGTGCCAGCAGCCTCCGGGACCCCACCGAGAATGAGCAGTTCTTC	CASSLRDPTENEQFF
TRBJ2-3	TRBV4-1	.	TRBD1	TGCGCCAGCAGCCAGATGGACAGGTATGCCAAGGATACGCAGTATTTT	CASSQMDRYAKDTQYF
TRBJ2-1	TRBV25-1	few	.	TGTGCCAGCAGTCCCGGGACCCCGGCAGAGGAGCAGTTCTTC	CASSPGTPAEEQFF
TRBJ2-7	TRBV6-2/TRBV6-3	few	.	TGTGCCAGCAGCGGGGGTTCCTACGAGCAGTACTTC	CASSGGSYEQYF
TRBJ1-2	TRBV3-1	few	.	TGTGCCAGCAGCCAAGGGGTAGTCTATGGCTACACCTTC	CASSQGVVYGYTF
TRBJ2-1	TRBV5-6	many	.	TGTGCCAGCAGCTTGGTGGTGACATACTCCTACAATGAGCAGTTCTTC	CASSLVVTYSYNEQFF
TRBJ1-5	TRBV3-1	many	.	TGTGCCAGCAGCCAAGCGGGTGGAAGCAATCAGCCCCAGCATTTT	CASSQAGGSNQPQHF
TRBJ1-3	TRBV29-1	few	.	TGCAGCGCGTCGGCTGGGCGGGGGAAGTCTGGAAACACCATATATTTT	CSASAGRGKSGNTIYF
TRBJ2-6	TRBV5-4	many	.	TGTGCCAGCAGCTTGGGGGGAAACTCTGGGGCCAACGTCCTGACTTTC	CASSLGGNSGANVLTF
TRBJ2-1	TRBV5-4	few	TRBD2	TGTGCCAGCAGCTTGTGGGCGGGAGACTCCTACAATGAGCAGTTCTTC	CASSLWAGDSYNEQFF
TRBJ2-7	TRBV21-1	many	.	TGTGCCAGCAAAATCGAGGCGACCTACGAGCAGTACTTC	CASKIEATYEQYF
TRBJ2-1	TRBV20-1	few	TRBD2	TGCAGTGCTCCGGGACTAGCGGGAGTCAGGGGGAATGAGCAGTTCTTC	CSAPGLAGVRGNEQFF
TRBJ2-3	TRBV3-1	many	.	TGTGCCAGCAGCCAAGATAGGATCGGGCCTCTCAGCACAGATACGCAGTATTTT	CASSQDRIGPLSTDTQYF
TRBJ2-4	TRBV29-1	few	.	TGCAGCGTTGGGCCCGGGAAGGCCAAAAACATTCAGTACTTC	CSVGPGKAKNIQYF
TRBJ1-6	TRBV13	many	.	TGTGCCAGCAGCTCCGTTAGGGGAGGGAATTCACCCCTCCACTTT	CASSSVRGGNSPLHF
TRBJ1-1	TRBV29-1	.	.	TGCAGCGGCAGGGCCTTGAACACTGAAGCTTTCTTT	CSGRALNTEAFF
TRBJ2-7	TRBV11-2	many	.	TGTGCCAGCAGCATCGGGGGCCTCTACGAGCAGTACTTC	CASSIGGLYEQYF
TRBJ2-7	TRBV28	many	.	TGTGCCAGCAGCAATTGGCCGTTATTCCCCTACGAGCAGTACTTC	CASSNWPLFPYEQYF
TRBJ2-7	TRBV12-2	many	.	TGTGCAAGTCGCTTAGTCCCTTCCCTGACAGGTCTCTCCGAGCAGTACTTC	CASRLVPSLTGLSEQYF
TRBJ2-1	TRBV5-1	.	TRBD1	TGCGCCAGCAGCCGGCCTGGACAGGGAAGTTGGTATGAGCAGTTCTTC	CASSRPGQGSWYEQFF
TRBJ1-6	TRBV5-1	few	TRBD1	TGCGCCAGCAGCTTGCTCCAGGGGGATTCACTCCTCCACTTT	CASSLLQGDSLLHF
TRBJ1-5	TRBV7-2	few	.	TGTGCCAGCAGCTTAGGCCGGGGGCCCCAGCATTTT	CASSLGRGPQHF
TRBJ2-6	TRBV20-1	few	.	TGCAGTGCTAGAGTCCAATCAGGGGCCAACGTCCTGACTTTC	CSARVQSGANVLTF
TRBJ1-1	TRBV13	few	.	TGTGCCAGCAGCCCTCGAGGGGCCACTGAAGCTTTCTTT	CASSPRGATEAFF
TRBJ1-2	TRBV3-1	.	.	TGTGCCAGCGGATCGACTTACTATGGCTACACCTTC	CASGSTYYGYTF
TRBJ2-7	TRBV6-1	many	.	TGTGCCAGCAGTAGGGACGAATGGTACGAGCAGTACTTC	CASSRDEWYEQYF
TRBJ1-1	TRBV27	.	TRBD1	TGTGCCAGCAGTTTGGGGGGACAGGGGGCGATGATCACTGAAGCTTTCTTT	CASSLGGQGAMITEAFF
TRBJ1-1	TRBV2	few	.	TGTGCCAGCAGCCCCGGGTATACTGAAGCTTTCTTT	CASSPGYTEAFF
TRBJ2-2	TRBV9	once	TRBD1	TGTGCCAGCAGTCATGACAGGGGTGGAGACGGGGAGCTGTTTTTT	CASSHDRGGDGELFF
TRBJ2-3	TRBV28	many	.	TGTGCCAGCAGTTCCCGCCCCGGCACTCTCGAAGATACGCAGTATTTT	CASSSRPGTLEDTQYF
TRBJ1-5	TRBV16	.	.	TGTGCCAGCAGCCAGGGCAGCACAAAGCCCCAGCATTTT	CASSQGSTKPQHF
TRBJ2-7	TRBV6-5	.	.	TGTGCCAGCACCCCGGGTCTGGGAGGAGGCTACGAGCAGTACTTC	CASTPGLGGGYEQYF
TRBJ1-5	TRBV2	many	.	TGTGCCAGCAGTCCCGGGAGTCAGCCCCAGCATTTT	CASSPGSQPQHF
TRBJ2-7	TRBV11-2	.	.	TGTGCCAGCAGCCGGTTACAGGGCTACGAGCAGTACTTC	CASSRLQGYEQYF
TRBJ2-7	TRBV15	few	.	TGTGCCACCACGGACCCCATGATCCCCTACGAGCAGTACTTC	CATTDPMIPYEQYF
TRBJ1-4	TRBV12-3/TRBV12-4	.	.	TGTGCCAGCAGTTTAGGGACCCTCGCAACTAATGAAAAACTGTTTTTT	CASSLGTLATNEKLFF
TRBJ1-6	TRBV13	few	TRBD1	TGTGCCAGCAGCTTCGGACAGGGGAATTCACCCCTCCACTTT	CASSFGQGNSPLHF
TRBJ2-7	TRBV11-1	.	TRBD2	TGTGCCAGCAGCCGCGGGACTACCGGCGCGGAGCAGTACTTC	CASSRGTTGAEQYF
TRBJ1-1	TRBV6-4	few	.	TGTGCCAGCAGTTGGGGAGGCACTGAAGCTTTCTTT	CASSWGGTEAFF
TRBJ2-1	TRBV2	once	.	TGTGCCAGCAGTGAAAGGCCGGGCAATGAGCAGTTCTTC	CASSERPGNEQFF
TRBJ2-2	TRBV11-3	few	.	TGTGCCAGCAGCCCCGTGCCCGGGGAGCTGTTTTTT	CASSPVPGELFF
TRBJ2-1	TRBV29-1	many	TRBD1	TGCAGCGTGAGGCCCACAGGGGCCAACTACAATGAGCAGTTCTTC	CSVRPTGANYNEQFF
TRBJ2-2	TRBV7-9	.	.	TGTGCCAGCAGTAACTCCCTGCCAGCGAACACCGGGGAGCTGTTTTTT	CASSNSLPANTGELFF